This T cell receptor (beta chain) emerged from a study of CD8+CD57+ T cells in acquired aplastic anemia. The template for TCR beta VDJ and CDR3 sequence profiling was genomic DNA. TCRdb fed the reads into MiXCR, producing one record per CDR3 protein. The table includes around 500,000 distinct CDR3 sequences, about a third detected once. V was shortened by 7 bases and J by 6 bases, with 14 bases between the two germline ends. Per the germline V gene, CDR1 is LNHDA and CDR2 is SQIVND (reference sequence). The CDR3 is 13 amino acids. Patients chosen for sequencing had CD8+CD57+ cells that had expanded, as shown by flow cytometry. This clonotype was seen ten or more times.

The receptor was derived from a human donor with aplastic anemia. The chain employs TRBV19 and TRBJ2-3; D tentatively reads TRBD1 or TRBD2 (5 bases each). The material sequenced was sorted CD4+, CD8+, or CD8+CD57+ T cells (not recorded which) from PBMCs. The CDR3 region is CASTRDGQDTQYF. The CDR3 DNA is TGTGCCAGTACCCGGGACGGGCAGGATACGCAGTATTTT.